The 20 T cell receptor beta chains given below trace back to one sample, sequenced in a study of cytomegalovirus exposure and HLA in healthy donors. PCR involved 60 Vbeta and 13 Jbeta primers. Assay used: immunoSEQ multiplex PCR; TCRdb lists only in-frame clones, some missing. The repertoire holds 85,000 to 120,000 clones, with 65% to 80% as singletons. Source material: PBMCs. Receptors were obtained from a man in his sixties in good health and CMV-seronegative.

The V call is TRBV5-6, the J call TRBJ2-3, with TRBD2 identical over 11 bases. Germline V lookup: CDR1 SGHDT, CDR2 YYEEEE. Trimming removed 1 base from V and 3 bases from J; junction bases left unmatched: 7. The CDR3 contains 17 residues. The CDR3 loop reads CASSLRLAGSFTDTQYF. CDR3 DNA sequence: TGTGCCAGCAGCTTGAGACTAGCGGGGTCCTTTACAGATACGCAGTATTTT. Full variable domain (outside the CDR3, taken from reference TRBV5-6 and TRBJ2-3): DAGVTQSPTHLIKTRGQQVTLRCSPKSGHDTVSWYQQALGQGPQFIFQYYEEEERQRGNFPDRFSGHQFPNYSSELNVNALLLGDSALYLCASSLRLAGSFTDTQYFGPGTRLTVL.

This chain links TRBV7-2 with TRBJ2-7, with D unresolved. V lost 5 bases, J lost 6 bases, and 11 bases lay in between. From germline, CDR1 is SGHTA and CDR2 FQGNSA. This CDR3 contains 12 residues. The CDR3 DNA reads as TGTGCCAGCAGCCCCCCGCGAGGCGAGCAGTACTTC. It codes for CASSPPRGEQYF.

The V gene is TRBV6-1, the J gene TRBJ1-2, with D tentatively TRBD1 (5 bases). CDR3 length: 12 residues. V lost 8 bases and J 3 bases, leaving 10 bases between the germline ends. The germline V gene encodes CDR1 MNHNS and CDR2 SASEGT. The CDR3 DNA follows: TGTGCCAGCTACAGGATCTACTATGGCTACACCTTC. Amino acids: CASYRIYYGYTF.

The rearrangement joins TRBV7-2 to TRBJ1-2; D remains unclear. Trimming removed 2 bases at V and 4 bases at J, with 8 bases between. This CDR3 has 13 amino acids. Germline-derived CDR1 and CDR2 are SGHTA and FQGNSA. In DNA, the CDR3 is TGTGCCAGCAGCTTAAGTGGCTCCTATGGCTACACCTTC. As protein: CASSLSGSYGYTF.

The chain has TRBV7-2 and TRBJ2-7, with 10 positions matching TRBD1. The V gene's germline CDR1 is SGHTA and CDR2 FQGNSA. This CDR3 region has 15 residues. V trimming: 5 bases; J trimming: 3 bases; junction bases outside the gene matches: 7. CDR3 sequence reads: CASSPVRTGGYEQYF. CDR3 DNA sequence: TGTGCCAGCAGCCCGGTTAGGACAGGGGGCTACGAGCAGTACTTC.

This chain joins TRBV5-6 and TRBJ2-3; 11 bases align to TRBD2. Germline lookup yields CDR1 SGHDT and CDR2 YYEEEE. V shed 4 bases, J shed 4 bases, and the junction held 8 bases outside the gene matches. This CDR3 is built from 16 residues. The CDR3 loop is CASSRTSGRLADTQYF. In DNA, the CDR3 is TGTGCCAGCAGCCGGACTAGCGGGCGACTGGCAGATACGCAGTATTTT.

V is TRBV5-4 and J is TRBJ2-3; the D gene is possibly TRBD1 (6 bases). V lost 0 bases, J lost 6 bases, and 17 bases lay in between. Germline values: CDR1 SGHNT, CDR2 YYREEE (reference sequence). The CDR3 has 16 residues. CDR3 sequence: CASSLGTFPGVDTQYF. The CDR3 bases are TGTGCCAGCAGCTTGGGGACTTTTCCAGGGGTGGATACGCAGTATTTT.

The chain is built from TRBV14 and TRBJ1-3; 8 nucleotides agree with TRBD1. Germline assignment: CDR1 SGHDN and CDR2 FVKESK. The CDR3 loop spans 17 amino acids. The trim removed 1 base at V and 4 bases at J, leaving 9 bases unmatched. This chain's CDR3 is CASSQVGQGISGNTIYF. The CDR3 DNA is TGTGCCAGCAGCCAAGTCGGACAGGGAATCTCCGGAAACACCATATATTTT.

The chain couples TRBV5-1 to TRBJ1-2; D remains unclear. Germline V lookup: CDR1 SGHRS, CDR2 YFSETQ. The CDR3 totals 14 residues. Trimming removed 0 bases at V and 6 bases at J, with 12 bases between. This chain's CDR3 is CASSLELEIDGYTF. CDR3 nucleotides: TGCGCCAGCAGCTTGGAATTGGAGATTGATGGCTACACCTTC.

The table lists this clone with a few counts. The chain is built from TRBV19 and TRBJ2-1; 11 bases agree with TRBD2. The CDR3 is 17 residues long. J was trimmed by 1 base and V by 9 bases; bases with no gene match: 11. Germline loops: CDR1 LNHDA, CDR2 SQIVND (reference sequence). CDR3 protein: CASHSGGAGASYNEQFF. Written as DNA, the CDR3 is TGTGCCAGCCATAGCGGGGGGGCCGGTGCATCCTACAATGAGCAGTTCTTC.

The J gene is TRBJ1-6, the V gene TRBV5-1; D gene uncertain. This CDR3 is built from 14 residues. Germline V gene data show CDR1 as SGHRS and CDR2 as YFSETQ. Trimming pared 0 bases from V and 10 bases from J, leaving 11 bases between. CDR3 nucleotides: TGCGCCAGCAGCTTGGAACTATCGAGGTCACCCCTCCACTTT. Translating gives CASSLELSRSPLHF.

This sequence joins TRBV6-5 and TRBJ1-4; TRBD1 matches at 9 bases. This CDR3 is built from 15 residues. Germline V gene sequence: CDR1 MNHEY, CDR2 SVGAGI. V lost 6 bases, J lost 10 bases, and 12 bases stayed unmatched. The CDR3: CASRSSDRGGGKLFF. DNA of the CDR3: TGTGCCAGCAGGAGTTCGGACAGGGGTGGAGGAAAACTGTTTTTT.

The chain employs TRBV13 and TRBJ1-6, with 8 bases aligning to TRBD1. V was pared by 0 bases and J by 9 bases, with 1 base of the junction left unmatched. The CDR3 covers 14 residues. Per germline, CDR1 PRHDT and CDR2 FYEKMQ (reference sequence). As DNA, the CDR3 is TGTGCCAGCAGCTTAGGAGACAGGGGTTCACCCCTCCACTTT. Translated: CASSLGDRGSPLHF.

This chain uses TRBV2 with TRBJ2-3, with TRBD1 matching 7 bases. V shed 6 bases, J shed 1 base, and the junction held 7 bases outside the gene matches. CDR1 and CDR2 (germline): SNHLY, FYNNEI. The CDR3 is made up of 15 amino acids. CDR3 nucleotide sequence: TGTGCCAGCAGCCGCGACAGGGCCCGCACAGATACGCAGTATTTT. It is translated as CASSRDRARTDTQYF.

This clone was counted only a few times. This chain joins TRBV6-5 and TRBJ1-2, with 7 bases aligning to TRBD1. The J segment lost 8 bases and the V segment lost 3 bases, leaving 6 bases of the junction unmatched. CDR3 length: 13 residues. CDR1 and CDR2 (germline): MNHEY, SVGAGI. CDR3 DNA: TGTGCCAGCAGTTATGACAGGGTTCGCGGCTACACCTTC. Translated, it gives CASSYDRVRGYTF.

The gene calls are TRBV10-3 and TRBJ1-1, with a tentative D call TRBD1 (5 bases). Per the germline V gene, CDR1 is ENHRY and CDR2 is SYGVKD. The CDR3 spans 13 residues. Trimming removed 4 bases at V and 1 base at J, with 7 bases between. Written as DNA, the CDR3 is TGTGCCATCAGTGGACAGCAGAACACTGAAGCTTTCTTT. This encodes CAISGQQNTEAFF.

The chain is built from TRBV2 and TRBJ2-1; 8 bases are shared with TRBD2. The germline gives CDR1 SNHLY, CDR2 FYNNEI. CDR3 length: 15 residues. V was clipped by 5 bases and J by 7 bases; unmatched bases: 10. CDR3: CASSREGSGINEQFF. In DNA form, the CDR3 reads TGTGCCAGCAGTCGGGAGGGTAGCGGTATAAATGAGCAGTTCTTC.

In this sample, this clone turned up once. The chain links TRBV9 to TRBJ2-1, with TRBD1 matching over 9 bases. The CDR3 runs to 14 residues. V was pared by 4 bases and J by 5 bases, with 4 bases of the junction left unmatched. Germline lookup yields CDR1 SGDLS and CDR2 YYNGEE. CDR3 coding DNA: TGTGCCAGCAGCCCCCGGGACAGGGACAATGAGCAGTTCTTC. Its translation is CASSPRDRDNEQFF.

The CDR3 region has the DNA TGTGCCAGCAGTCCGGACAGGGGGCGAACTGAAGCTTTCTTT. It translates to CASSPDRGRTEAFF. This chain uses TRBV6-6 with TRBJ1-1, with 11 bases identical to TRBD1. The length of the CDR3 is 14 residues. Trimming cost V 5 bases and J 5 bases; bases outside gene matches: 4. Germline CDR1 and CDR2: MNHNY and SVGAGI (reference sequence).

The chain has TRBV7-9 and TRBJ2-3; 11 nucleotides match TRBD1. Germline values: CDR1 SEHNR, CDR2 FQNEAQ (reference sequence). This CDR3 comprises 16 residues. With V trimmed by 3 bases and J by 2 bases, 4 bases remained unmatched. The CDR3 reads CASSFGTGGLTDTQYF. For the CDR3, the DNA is TGTGCCAGCAGCTTTGGGACAGGGGGTCTCACAGATACGCAGTATTTT. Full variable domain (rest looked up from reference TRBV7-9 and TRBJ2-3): DTGVSQNPRHKITKRGQNVTFRCDPISEHNRLYWYRQTLGQGPEFLTYFQNEAQLEKSRLLSDRFSAERPKGSFSTLEIQRTEQGDSAMYLCASSFGTGGLTDTQYFGPGTRLTVL.